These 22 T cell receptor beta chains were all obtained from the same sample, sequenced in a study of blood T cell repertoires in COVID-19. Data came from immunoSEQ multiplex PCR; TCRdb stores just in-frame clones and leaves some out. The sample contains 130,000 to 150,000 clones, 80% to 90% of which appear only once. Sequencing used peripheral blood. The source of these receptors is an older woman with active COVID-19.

The CDR3 sequence: CASGDWRGYTF. The CDR3 coding sequence is TGTGCCAGCGGGGACTGGAGAGGCTACACCTTC. The V call is TRBV12-3 or TRBV12-4, the J call TRBJ1-2; D might be TRBD1 (5 bases). Trimming stripped 8 bases from V and 8 bases from J, with 12 bases between. The CDR3 extends over 11 amino acids.

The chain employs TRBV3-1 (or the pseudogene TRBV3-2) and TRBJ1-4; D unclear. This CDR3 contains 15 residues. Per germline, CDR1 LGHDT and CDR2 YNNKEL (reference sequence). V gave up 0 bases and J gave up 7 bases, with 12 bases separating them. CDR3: CASSQDRARGEKLFF. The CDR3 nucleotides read TGTGCCAGCAGCCAAGATAGGGCCCGGGGTGAAAAACTGTTTTTT.

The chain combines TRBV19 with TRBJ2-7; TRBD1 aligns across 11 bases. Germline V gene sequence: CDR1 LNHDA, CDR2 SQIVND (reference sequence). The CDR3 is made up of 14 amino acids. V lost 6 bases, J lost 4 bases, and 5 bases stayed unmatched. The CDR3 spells CASRPGQGGYEQYF. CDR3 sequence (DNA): TGTGCCAGTAGACCGGGACAGGGGGGTTACGAGCAGTACTTC.

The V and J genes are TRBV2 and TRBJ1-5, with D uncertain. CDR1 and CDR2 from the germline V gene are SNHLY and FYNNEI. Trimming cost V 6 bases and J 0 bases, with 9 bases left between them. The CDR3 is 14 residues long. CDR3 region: CASREDASNQPQHF. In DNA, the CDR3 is TGTGCCAGCAGGGAGGATGCTAGCAATCAGCCCCAGCATTTT.

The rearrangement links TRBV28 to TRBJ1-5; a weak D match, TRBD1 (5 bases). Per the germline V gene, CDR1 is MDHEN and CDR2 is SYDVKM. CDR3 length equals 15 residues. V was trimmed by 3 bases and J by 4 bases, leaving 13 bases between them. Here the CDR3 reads CASSLGGPGNQPQHF. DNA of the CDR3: TGTGCCAGCAGTTTGGGGGGACCGGGTAATCAGCCCCAGCATTTT.

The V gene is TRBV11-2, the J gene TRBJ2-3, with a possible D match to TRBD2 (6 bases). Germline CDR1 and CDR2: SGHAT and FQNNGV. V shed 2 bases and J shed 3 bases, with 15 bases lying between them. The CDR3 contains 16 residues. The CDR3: CASSLPGLSLTDTQYF. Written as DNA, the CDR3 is TGTGCCAGCAGCTTACCGGGACTCTCTTTAACAGATACGCAGTATTTT.

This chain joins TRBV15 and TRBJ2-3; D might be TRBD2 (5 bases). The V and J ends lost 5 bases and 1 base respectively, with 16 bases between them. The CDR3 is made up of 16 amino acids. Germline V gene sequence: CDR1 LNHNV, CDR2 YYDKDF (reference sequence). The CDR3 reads CATSGVRVVGTDTQYF. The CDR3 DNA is TGTGCCACCAGCGGGGTGAGGGTGGTTGGCACAGATACGCAGTATTTT.

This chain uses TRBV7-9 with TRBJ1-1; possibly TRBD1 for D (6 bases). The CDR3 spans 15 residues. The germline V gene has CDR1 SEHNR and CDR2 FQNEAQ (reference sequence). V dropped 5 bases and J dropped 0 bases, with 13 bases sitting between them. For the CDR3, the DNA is TGTGCCAGCAGCCTGGACACAGGGATGAACACTGAAGCTTTCTTT. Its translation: CASSLDTGMNTEAFF.

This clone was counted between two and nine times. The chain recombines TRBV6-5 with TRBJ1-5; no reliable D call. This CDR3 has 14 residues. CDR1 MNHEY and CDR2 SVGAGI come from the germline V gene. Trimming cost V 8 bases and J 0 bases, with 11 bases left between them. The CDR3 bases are TGTGCCAGCGAGAACCTTCATAGCAATCAGCCCCAGCATTTT. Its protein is CASENLHSNQPQHF.

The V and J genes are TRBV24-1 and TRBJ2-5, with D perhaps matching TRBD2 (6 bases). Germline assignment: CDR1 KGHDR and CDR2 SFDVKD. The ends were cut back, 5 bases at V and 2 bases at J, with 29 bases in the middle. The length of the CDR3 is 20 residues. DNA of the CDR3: TGTGCCACCAGTGCTTCCTATGGGGCCCTAAGGAGAGGAGGGCAAGAGACCCAGTACTTC. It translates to CATSASYGALRRGGQETQYF.

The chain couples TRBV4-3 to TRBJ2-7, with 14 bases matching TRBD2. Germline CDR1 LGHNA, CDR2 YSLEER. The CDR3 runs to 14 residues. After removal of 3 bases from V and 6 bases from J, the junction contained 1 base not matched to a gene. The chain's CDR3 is CASSQGLAGVEQYF. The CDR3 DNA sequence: TGCGCCAGCAGCCAGGGACTAGCGGGAGTCGAGCAGTACTTC.

The CDR3 DNA reads as TGTGCCAGCTCACCCAGGCAGGGTTCCAATGAGCAGTTCTTC. Translating it yields CASSPRQGSNEQFF. The rearrangement uses TRBV18 and TRBJ2-1, with D possibly TRBD1 on 5 matching bases. V was cut by 3 bases and J by 6 bases, with 12 bases left in between. Germline assignment: CDR1 KGHSH and CDR2 LQKENI. The CDR3 sequence is 14 residues long.

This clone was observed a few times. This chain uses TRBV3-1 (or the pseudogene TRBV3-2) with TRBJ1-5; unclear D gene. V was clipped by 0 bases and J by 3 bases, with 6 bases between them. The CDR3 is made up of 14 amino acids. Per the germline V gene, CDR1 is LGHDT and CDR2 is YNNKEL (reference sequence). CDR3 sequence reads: CASSQDHINQPQHF. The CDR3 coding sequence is TGTGCCAGCAGCCAAGATCACATCAATCAGCCCCAGCATTTT.

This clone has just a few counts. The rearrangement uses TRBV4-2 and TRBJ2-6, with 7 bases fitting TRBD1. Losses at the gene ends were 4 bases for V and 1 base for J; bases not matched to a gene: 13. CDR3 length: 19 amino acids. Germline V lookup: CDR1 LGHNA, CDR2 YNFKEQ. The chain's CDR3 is CASSLRTGHHDSGANVLTF. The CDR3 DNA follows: TGTGCCAGCAGCCTGCGGACAGGACACCACGATTCTGGGGCCAACGTCCTGACTTTC.

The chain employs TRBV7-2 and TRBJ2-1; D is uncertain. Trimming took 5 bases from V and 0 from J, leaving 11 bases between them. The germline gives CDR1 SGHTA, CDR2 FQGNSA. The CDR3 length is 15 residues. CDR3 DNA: TGTGCCAGCAGCCACCGTTCCAGCTCCTACAATGAGCAGTTCTTC. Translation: CASSHRSSSYNEQFF.

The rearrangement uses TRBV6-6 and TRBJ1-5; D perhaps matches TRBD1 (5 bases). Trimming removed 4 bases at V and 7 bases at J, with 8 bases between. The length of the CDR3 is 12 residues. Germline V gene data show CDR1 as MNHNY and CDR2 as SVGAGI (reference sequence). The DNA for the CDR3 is TGTGCCAGCAGTTCGTCAGGGCAGCCCCAGCATTTT. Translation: CASSSSGQPQHF.

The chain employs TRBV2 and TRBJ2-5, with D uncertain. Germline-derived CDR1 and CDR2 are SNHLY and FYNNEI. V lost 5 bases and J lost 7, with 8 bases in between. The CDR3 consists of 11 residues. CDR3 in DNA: TGTGCCAGCAGTTATGCAGGGACCCAGTACTTC. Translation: CASSYAGTQYF.

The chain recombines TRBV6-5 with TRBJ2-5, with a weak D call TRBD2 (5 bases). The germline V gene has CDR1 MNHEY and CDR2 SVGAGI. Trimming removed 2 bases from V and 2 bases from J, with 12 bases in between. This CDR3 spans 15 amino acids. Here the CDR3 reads CASSYGFGLQETQYF. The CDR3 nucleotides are TGTGCCAGCAGTTACGGGTTCGGACTTCAAGAGACCCAGTACTTC.

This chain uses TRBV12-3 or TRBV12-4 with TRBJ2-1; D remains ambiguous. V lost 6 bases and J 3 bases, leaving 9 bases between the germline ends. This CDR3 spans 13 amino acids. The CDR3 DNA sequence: TGTGCCAGCAGACAAGGAGTCTACAATGAGCAGTTCTTC. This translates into CASRQGVYNEQFF.

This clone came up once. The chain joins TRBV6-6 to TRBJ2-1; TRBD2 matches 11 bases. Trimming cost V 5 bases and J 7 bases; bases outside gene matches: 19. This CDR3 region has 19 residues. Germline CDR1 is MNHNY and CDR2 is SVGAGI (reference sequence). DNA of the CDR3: TGTGCCAGCAGTCCTGGACTTTTTTATAGCGGGAGGGTAGGGAATGAGCAGTTCTTC. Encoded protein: CASSPGLFYSGRVGNEQFF.

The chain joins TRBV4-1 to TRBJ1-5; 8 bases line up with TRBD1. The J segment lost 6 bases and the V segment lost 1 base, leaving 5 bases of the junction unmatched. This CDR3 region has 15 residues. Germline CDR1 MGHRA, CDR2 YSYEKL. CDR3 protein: CASSQVGRGPQPQHF. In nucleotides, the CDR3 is TGCGCCAGCAGCCAAGTAGGCAGGGGGCCTCAGCCCCAGCATTTT.

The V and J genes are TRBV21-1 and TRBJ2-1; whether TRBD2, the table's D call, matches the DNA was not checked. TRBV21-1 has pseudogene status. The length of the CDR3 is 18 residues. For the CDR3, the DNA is TGTGCCAGCAGCAAAACGGGGCGGGGCGGGAGAAGTTCAAATGAGCAGTTCTTC. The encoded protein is CASSKTGRGGRSSNEQFF.